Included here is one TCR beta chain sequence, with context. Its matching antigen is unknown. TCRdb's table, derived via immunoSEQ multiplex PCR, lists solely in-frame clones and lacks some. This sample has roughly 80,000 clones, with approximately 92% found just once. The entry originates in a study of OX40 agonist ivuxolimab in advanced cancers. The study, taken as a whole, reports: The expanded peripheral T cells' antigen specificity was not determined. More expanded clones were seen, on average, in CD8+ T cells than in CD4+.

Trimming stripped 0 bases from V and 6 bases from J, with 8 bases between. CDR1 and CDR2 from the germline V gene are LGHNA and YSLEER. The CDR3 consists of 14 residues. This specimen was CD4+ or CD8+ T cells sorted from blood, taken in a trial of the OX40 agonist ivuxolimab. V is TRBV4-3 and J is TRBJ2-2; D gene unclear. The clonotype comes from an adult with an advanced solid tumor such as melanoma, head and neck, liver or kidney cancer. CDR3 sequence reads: CASSQEQGPGELFF. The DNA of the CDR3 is TGCGCCAGCAGCCAAGAACAAGGCCCCGGGGAGCTGTTTTTT.